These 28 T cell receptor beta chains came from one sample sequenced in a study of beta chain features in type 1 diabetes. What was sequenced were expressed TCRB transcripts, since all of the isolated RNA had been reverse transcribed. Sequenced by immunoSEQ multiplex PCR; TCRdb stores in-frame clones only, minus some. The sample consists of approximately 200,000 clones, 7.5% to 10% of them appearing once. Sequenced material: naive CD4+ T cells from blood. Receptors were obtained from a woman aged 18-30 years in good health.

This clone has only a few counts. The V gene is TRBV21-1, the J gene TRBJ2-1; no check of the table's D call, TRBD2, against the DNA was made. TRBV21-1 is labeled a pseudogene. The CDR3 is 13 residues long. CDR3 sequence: CARRDTAPNEQFF. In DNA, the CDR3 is TGTGCCAGGAGGGATACGGCCCCCAATGAGCAGTTCTTC.

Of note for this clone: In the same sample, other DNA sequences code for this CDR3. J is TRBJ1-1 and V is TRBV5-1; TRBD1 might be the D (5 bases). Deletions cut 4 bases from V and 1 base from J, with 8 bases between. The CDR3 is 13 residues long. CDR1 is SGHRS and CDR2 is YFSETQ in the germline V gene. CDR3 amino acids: CASSRTRNTEAFF. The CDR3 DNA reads TGCGCCAGCAGCAGGACACGGAACACTGAAGCTTTCTTT.

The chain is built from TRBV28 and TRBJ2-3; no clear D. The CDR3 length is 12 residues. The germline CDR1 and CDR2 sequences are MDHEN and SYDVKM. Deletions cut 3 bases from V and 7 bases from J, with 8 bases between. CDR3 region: CASSLGSYTQYF. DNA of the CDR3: TGTGCCAGCAGTTTGGGCTCTTATACGCAGTATTTT.

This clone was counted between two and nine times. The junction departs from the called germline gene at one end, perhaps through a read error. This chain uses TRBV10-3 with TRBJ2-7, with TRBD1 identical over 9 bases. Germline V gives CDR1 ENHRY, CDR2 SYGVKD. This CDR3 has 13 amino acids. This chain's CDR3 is CATSYRGPYEQYF. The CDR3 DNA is TGTGCCACCAGTTACAGGGGGCCCTACGAGCAGTACTTC.

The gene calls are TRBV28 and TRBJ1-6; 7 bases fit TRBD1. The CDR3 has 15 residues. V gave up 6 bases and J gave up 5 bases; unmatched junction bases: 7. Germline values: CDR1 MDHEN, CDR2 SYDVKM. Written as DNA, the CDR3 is TGTGCCAGCAGCTTAAGGGGGCTCCATAATTCACCCCTCCACTTT. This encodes CASSLRGLHNSPLHF.

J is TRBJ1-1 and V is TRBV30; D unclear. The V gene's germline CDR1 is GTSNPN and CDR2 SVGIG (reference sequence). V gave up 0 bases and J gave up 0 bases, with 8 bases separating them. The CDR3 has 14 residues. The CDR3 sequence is CAWSVRQLNTEAFF. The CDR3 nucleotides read TGTGCCTGGAGTGTACGACAATTGAACACTGAAGCTTTCTTT.

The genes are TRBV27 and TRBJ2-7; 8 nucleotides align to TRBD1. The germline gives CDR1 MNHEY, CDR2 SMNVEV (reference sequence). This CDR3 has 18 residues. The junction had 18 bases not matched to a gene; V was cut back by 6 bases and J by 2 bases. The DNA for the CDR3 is TGTGCCAGCAGAGTTTTTCCCCTCCGGGACAGGCCGACCTACGAGCAGTACTTC. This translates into CASRVFPLRDRPTYEQYF.

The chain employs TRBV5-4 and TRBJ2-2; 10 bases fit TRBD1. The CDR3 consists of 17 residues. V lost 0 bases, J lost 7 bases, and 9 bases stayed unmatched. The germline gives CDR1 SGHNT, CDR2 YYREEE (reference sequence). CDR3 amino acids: CASSLAAGQGSGGELFF. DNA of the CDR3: TGTGCCAGCAGCTTGGCCGCGGGACAGGGGTCGGGCGGGGAGCTGTTTTTT. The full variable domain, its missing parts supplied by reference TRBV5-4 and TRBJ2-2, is ETGVTQSPTHLIKTRGQQVTLRCSSQSGHNTVSWYQQALGQGPQFIFQYYREEENGRGNFPPRFSGLQFPNYSSELNVNALELDDSALYLCASSLAAGQGSGGELFFGEGSRLTVL.

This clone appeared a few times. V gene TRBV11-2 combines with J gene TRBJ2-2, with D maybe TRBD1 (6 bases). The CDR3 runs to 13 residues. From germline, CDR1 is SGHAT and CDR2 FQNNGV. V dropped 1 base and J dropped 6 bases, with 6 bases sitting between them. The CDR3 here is CASSLAGAGELFF. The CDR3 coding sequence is TGTGCCAGCAGCTTAGCAGGGGCCGGGGAGCTGTTTTTT.

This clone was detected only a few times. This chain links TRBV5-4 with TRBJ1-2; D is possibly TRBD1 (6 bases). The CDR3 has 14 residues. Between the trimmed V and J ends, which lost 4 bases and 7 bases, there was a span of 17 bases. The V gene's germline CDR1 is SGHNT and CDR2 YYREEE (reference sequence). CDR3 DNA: TGTGCCAGCAGCCTATCCGGGACACCTGGTGGCTACACCTTC. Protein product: CASSLSGTPGGYTF.

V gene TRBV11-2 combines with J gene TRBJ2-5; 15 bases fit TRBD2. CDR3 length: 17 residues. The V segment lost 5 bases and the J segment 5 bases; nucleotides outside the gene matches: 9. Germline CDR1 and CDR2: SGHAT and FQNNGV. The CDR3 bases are TGTGCCAGCAGCGGTTGGACTAGCGGGGGGGCCCGGGAGACCCAGTACTTC. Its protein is CASSGWTSGGARETQYF.

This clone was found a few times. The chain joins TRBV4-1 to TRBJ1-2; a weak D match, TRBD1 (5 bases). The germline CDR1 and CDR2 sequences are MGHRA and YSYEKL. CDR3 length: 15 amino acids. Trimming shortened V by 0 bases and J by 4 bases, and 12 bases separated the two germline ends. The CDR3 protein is CASSQDEQAVYGYTF. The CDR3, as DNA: TGCGCCAGCAGCCAAGACGAACAGGCAGTCTATGGCTACACCTTC.

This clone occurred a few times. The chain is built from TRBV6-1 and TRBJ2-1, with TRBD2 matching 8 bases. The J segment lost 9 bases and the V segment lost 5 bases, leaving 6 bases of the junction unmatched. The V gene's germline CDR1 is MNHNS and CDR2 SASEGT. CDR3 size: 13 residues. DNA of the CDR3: TGTGCCAGCAGTCGGGCGAGCGGGAGTGAGCAGTTCTTC. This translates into CASSRASGSEQFF.

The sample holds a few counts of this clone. The CDR3 reads CASSFTASGYNNEQFF. In DNA form, the CDR3 reads TGCGCCAGCAGCTTTACCGCTAGCGGTTATAACAATGAGCAGTTCTTC. The chain couples TRBV5-1 to TRBJ2-1, with 7 bases matching TRBD2. V lost 2 bases and J lost 5; bases outside the gene matches: 10. CDR1 is SGHRS and CDR2 is YFSETQ in the germline V gene. CDR3 size: 16 residues.

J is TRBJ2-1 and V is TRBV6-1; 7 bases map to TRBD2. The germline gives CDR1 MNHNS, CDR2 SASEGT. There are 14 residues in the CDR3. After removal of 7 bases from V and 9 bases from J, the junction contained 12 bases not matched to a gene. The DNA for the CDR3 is TGTGCCAGCAATGTCGCGGGAGTTCCGGGTGAGCAGTTCTTC. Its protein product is CASNVAGVPGEQFF.

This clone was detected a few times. CDR3 bases: TGTGCCAGCAGGGGGGGACTAGCTTACAATGAGCAGTTCTTC. This codes for CASRGGLAYNEQFF. The V and J genes are TRBV2 and TRBJ2-1; 9 bases map to TRBD2. CDR3 length equals 14 residues. CDR1 and CDR2 (germline): SNHLY, FYNNEI. V gave up 6 bases and J gave up 4 bases; unmatched junction bases: 4.

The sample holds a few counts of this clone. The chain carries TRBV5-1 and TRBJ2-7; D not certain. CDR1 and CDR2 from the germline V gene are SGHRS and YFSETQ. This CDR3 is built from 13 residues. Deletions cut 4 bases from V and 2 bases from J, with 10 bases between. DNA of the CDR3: TGCGCCAGCAGCAGACCGCAGGCCTACGAGCAGTACTTC. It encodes CASSRPQAYEQYF.

CDR3 nucleotides: TGTGCCAGCAGTTTGTCGGGGGGCGCCTACAATGAGCAGTTCTTC. Residues: CASSLSGGAYNEQFF. The V call is TRBV6-6, the J call TRBJ2-1, with D perhaps matching TRBD2 (7 bases). Trimming removed 4 bases from V and 2 bases from J, with 12 bases in between. The germline CDR1 and CDR2 sequences are MNHNY and SVGAGI (reference sequence). CDR3 length: 15 residues.

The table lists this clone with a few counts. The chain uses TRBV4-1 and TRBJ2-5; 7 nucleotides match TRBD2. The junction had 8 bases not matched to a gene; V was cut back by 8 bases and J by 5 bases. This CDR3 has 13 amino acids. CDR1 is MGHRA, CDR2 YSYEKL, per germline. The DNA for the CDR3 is TGCGCCAGCGGGAGGGCCCTCTTTGAGACCCAGTACTTC. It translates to CASGRALFETQYF.

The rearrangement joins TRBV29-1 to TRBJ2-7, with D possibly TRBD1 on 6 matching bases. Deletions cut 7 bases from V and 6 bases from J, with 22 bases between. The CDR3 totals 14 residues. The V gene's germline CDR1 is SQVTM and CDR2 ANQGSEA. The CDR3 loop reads CSAEESPGRGEQYF. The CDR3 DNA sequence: TGCAGCGCCGAGGAAAGTCCCGGCAGGGGCGAGCAGTACTTC.

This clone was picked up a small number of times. CDR3 amino acids: CASSLGSYSDEQFF. The DNA of the CDR3 is TGTGCCAGCAGCTTAGGCTCGTATTCGGATGAGCAGTTCTTC. The chain combines TRBV11-2 with TRBJ2-1; D gene ambiguous. Germline loops: CDR1 SGHAT, CDR2 FQNNGV. This CDR3 is 14 amino acids long. The V and J ends lost 1 base and 8 bases respectively, with 12 bases between them.

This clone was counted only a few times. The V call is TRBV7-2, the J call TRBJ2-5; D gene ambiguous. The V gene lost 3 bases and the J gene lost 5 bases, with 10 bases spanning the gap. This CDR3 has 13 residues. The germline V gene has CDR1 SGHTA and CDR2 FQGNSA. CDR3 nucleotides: TGTGCCAGCAGCTTTCGGGTAATGGAGACCCAGTACTTC. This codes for CASSFRVMETQYF.

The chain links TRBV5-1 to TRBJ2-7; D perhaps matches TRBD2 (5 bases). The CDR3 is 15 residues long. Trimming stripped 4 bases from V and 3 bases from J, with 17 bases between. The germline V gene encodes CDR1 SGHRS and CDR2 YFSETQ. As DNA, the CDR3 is TGCGCCAGCAGCGAGGGTGCAGATTCACACTACGAGCAGTACTTC. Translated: CASSEGADSHYEQYF.

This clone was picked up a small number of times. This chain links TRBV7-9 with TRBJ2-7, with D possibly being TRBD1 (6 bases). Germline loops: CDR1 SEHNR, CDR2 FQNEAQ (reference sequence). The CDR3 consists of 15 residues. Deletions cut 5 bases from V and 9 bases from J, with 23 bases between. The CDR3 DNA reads TGTGCCAGCAGCACTCTCTTATGGGACACCAAGGGGCAGTACTTC. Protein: CASSTLLWDTKGQYF.

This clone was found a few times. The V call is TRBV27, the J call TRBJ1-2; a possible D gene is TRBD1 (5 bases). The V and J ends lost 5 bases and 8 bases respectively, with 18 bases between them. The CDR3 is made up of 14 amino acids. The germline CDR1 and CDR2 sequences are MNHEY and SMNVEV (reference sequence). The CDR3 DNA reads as TGTGCCAGCAGTCTTTCCCAGGGACTGGGCGGCTACACCTTC. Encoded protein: CASSLSQGLGGYTF.

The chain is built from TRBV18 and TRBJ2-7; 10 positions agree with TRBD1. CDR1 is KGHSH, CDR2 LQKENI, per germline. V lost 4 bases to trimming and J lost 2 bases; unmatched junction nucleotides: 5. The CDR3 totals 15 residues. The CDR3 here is CASSLSGTGAYEQYF. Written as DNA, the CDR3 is TGTGCCAGCTCACTTTCAGGGACAGGGGCCTACGAGCAGTACTTC.

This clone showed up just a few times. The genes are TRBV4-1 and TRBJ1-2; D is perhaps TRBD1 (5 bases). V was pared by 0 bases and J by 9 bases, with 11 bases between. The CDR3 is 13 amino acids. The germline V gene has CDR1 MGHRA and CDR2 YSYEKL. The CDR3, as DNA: TGCGCCAGCAGCCAAGATTCGGGACTTCGCTACACCTTC. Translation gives CASSQDSGLRYTF.

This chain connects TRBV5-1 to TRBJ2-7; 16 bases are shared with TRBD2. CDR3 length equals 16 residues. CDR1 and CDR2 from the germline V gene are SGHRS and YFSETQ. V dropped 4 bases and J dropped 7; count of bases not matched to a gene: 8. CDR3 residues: CASSPGTSGRADEQYF. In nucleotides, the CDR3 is TGCGCCAGCAGCCCCGGGACTAGCGGGAGGGCCGATGAGCAGTACTTC.